The following is a T cell receptor beta chain sequence with its context. This specimen belongs to a study of blood T cell repertoires in COVID-19. About the research overall: Whether acute or convalescent, the COVID-19 samples came from the United States, Italy and Spain. PBMCs, B-cell-depleted T cells, or T cells were the source of the cDNA or gDNA that made up the material.

Authors' data handling: Reference gene primer amplification in the assay estimated nucleated cell counts. The assay was immunoSEQ multiplex PCR, and TCRdb's table has in-frame clones only and misses some. D and trimming were read from the DNA, whereas the V and J calls and clone size are those reported in that table. The sample consists of 130,000 or so clones, approximately 84% of them appearing once. Germline V lookup: CDR1 SNHLY, CDR2 FYNNEI. The CDR3 is made up of 14 amino acids. Trimming removed 5 bases from V and 0 bases from J, with 7 bases in between. This TCR came from a woman over 75 with acute or convalescent COVID-19. Sequences were obtained from peripheral blood. This rearrangement joins TRBV2 to TRBJ1-4; no reliable D call. CDR3: CASSYGSTNEKLFF. The CDR3 bases are TGTGCCAGCAGTTACGGTTCAACTAATGAAAAACTGTTTTTT.